Following are 25 T cell receptor beta chains from one sample sequenced in a study of blood T cell repertoires in COVID-19. Sequencing was performed with immunoSEQ multiplex PCR; in TCRdb, only in-frame clones are kept and a portion is missing. The sample carries over 50,000 clones, roughly three quarters recorded once. The sequencing input was peripheral blood. These receptors were obtained from a human donor with active or convalescent COVID-19. The donor label of this sample is uncertain.

CDR3 nucleotide sequence: TGTGCCAGCAGCGGCCGTCGACTAGCGGAGCCGTACGAGCAGTACTTC. It specifies CASSGRRLAEPYEQYF. This chain uses TRBV7-9 with TRBJ2-7, with 9 bases lining up with TRBD2. The length of the CDR3 is 16 residues. V shed 5 bases and J 4 bases; nucleotides not matched to a gene: 12. Germline-derived CDR1 and CDR2 are SEHNR and FQNEAQ (reference sequence).

The rearrangement uses TRBV28 and TRBJ2-7; 8 positions match TRBD1. V lost 3 bases, J lost 6 bases, and 7 bases stayed unmatched. The germline V gene encodes CDR1 MDHEN and CDR2 SYDVKM. The CDR3 is 14 residues long. The CDR3 loop is CASSLGTGRSEQYF. The CDR3 nucleotides are TGTGCCAGCAGTTTGGGGACAGGTCGAAGCGAGCAGTACTTC.

For this clone: One junction end does not reproduce the germline sequence, and a read error may be involved. The chain couples TRBV6-5 to TRBJ1-1; tentatively, D is TRBD1 (6 bases). In germline, CDR1 is MNHEY, CDR2 SVGAGI. The CDR3 is made up of 16 amino acids. CDR3 nucleotides: TGTGCCAGTAGTTATACCGGGACAAACGGCTTAACTGAAGCTTTCTTT. This codes for CASSYTGTNGLTEAFF.

The table lists this clone with a count of one. This chain connects TRBV6-6 to TRBJ2-7; weak D call: TRBD1 (5 bases). The CDR3 spans 14 residues. Germline CDR1 is MNHNY and CDR2 is SVGAGI (reference sequence). Trimming stripped 6 bases from V and 4 bases from J, with 16 bases between. The CDR3 coding sequence is TGTGCCAGCAGCCGATCACCCGACAGTTACGAGCAGTACTTC. Residues: CASSRSPDSYEQYF.

The V gene is TRBV3-1 (or the pseudogene TRBV3-2), the J gene TRBJ2-3, with 8 positions matching TRBD2. The V gene's germline CDR1 is LGHDT and CDR2 YNNKEL (reference sequence). The CDR3 is 18 residues long. The trim removed 0 bases at V and 4 bases at J, leaving 12 bases unmatched. Here the CDR3 reads CASSQDWPDAGGPDTQYF. The CDR3 DNA sequence: TGTGCCAGCAGCCAAGATTGGCCCGACGCGGGAGGACCAGATACGCAGTATTTT.

This clone appeared a few times. The rearrangement joins TRBV7-2 to TRBJ2-1; TRBD2 aligns across 7 bases. This CDR3 is built from 13 residues. V gave up 5 bases and J gave up 7 bases; unmatched junction bases: 5. From germline, CDR1 is SGHTA and CDR2 FQGNSA. CDR3 sequence reads: CASSLGTTNEQFF. CDR3 nucleotides: TGTGCCAGCAGCCTCGGGACTACTAATGAGCAGTTCTTC.

J is TRBJ1-3 and V is TRBV6-5, with TRBD1 matching 7 bases. Unmatched junction bases numbered 4, after V lost 6 bases and J lost 2 bases. Per germline, CDR1 MNHEY and CDR2 SVGAGI. The CDR3 spans 14 residues. The DNA of the CDR3 is TGTGCCAGCAGCTTTACAGGGGCTGGAAACACCATATATTTT. As protein: CASSFTGAGNTIYF.

This sequence joins TRBV5-5 and TRBJ1-4, with D hard to call. Germline-derived CDR1 and CDR2 are SGHKS and YYEKEE (reference sequence). V was pared by 0 bases and J by 7 bases, with 16 bases between. The CDR3 is 16 residues long. The CDR3 DNA sequence: TGTGCCAGCAGCTTGGCCTGGAGCAGAGGAAGTGAAAAACTGTTTTTT. Its translation: CASSLAWSRGSEKLFF.

This clone was observed a handful of times. V gene TRBV28 combines with J gene TRBJ2-7; weak D call: TRBD2 (5 bases). Trimming took off 8 bases at V and 0 bases at J, with 17 bases between the two ends. CDR1 is MDHEN and CDR2 is SYDVKM in the germline V gene. CDR3 size: 15 residues. The CDR3 protein is CASYAAERPSYEQYF. In DNA, the CDR3 is TGTGCCAGCTACGCCGCGGAGCGGCCCTCCTACGAGCAGTACTTC.

The genes are TRBV4-3 and TRBJ2-5; maybe TRBD1 (7 bases). The V and J ends lost 0 bases and 5 bases respectively, with 16 bases between them. In germline, CDR1 is LGHNA, CDR2 YSLEER. The CDR3 sequence is 16 residues long. The CDR3 DNA reads TGCGCCAGCAGCCAAGATAGTGGCAGGGGGAGGGAGACCCAGTACTTC. Protein sequence: CASSQDSGRGRETQYF.

The CDR3 nucleotides read TGTGCCATCAGTGGGTCCCTGGCGGGGGAGGGTCCCAGTTATACGCAGTATTTT. Translation gives CAISGSLAGEGPSYTQYF. This chain joins TRBV10-3 and TRBJ2-3; the match to TRBD2 covers 7 bases. The J segment lost 7 bases and the V segment lost 4 bases, leaving 20 bases of the junction unmatched. In germline, CDR1 is ENHRY, CDR2 SYGVKD. The CDR3 has 18 residues.

The gene calls are TRBV10-3 and TRBJ1-5; 7 bases are a match to TRBD1. V trimming: 2 bases; J trimming: 10 bases; junction bases outside the gene matches: 8. CDR3 length: 14 residues. CDR1 and CDR2 (germline): ENHRY, SYGVKD. DNA for the CDR3: TGTGCCATCAGTGAGGGACAGGCCGCAAGACCCCAGCATTTT. This gives the protein CAISEGQAARPQHF.

This clone was seen just once. The V gene is TRBV27, the J gene TRBJ2-1, with 8 bases identical to TRBD2. The V segment lost 3 bases and the J segment 1 base; nucleotides outside the gene matches: 2. CDR1 is MNHEY and CDR2 is SMNVEV in the germline V gene (reference sequence). The CDR3 contains 15 residues. The CDR3 bases are TGTGCCAGCAGTTTCGGGGGGGCTTCCTACAATGAGCAGTTCTTC. This gives the protein CASSFGGASYNEQFF.

This chain joins TRBV19 and TRBJ1-5; D uncertain. The CDR3 spans 17 residues. With 0 bases removed from V and 0 bases from J, the gap between germline ends came to 12 bases. CDR1 is LNHDA and CDR2 is SQIVND in the germline V gene (reference sequence). Here the CDR3 reads CASSIDLWAHSNQPQHF. The CDR3 nucleotides are TGTGCCAGTAGTATAGATCTATGGGCCCATAGCAATCAGCCCCAGCATTTT.

This clone has a single count. V is TRBV5-4 and J is TRBJ1-4; 8 nucleotides align to TRBD1. V lost 3 bases to trimming and J lost 4 bases; unmatched junction nucleotides: 2. CDR1 and CDR2 from the germline V gene are SGHNT and YYREEE (reference sequence). The CDR3 runs 14 residues. CDR3 amino acids: CASSSGQVNEKLFF. The CDR3 coding sequence is TGTGCCAGCAGCTCGGGACAGGTTAATGAAAAACTGTTTTTT.

The chain carries TRBV5-5 and TRBJ1-2; 8 bases map to TRBD1. Germline V gene sequence: CDR1 SGHKS, CDR2 YYEKEE (reference sequence). CDR3 length: 16 amino acids. V lost 0 bases to trimming and J lost 3 bases; unmatched junction nucleotides: 7. DNA for the CDR3: TGTGCCAGCAGCTTGGGACAGGGGTTAAGTGACTATGGCTACACCTTC. This translates into CASSLGQGLSDYGYTF.

This chain uses TRBV4-1 with TRBJ2-3, with 10 bases lining up with TRBD2. Germline values: CDR1 MGHRA, CDR2 YSYEKL. V dropped 2 bases and J dropped 2; count of bases not matched to a gene: 7. The CDR3 runs 17 residues. The CDR3 nucleotides read TGCGCCAGCAGCCAAACCCCTAGCGGGAGTTACACAGATACGCAGTATTTT. It yields the protein CASSQTPSGSYTDTQYF.

The genes are TRBV30 and TRBJ1-2, with 11 bases matching TRBD1. The CDR3 is 13 amino acids. The trim removed 4 bases at V and 6 bases at J, leaving 4 bases unmatched. Germline V gene sequence: CDR1 GTSNPN, CDR2 SVGIG (reference sequence). The CDR3 here is CAWTGQGADGYTF. The DNA of the CDR3 is TGTGCCTGGACCGGACAGGGGGCAGATGGCTACACCTTC.

The chain recombines TRBV29-1 with TRBJ2-2, with 7 bases matching TRBD1. There are 14 residues in the CDR3. The V gene end was trimmed by 7 bases and the J gene end by 0 bases; junction bases not matched to a gene: 5. In germline, CDR1 is SQVTM, CDR2 ANQGSEA. CDR3 region: CSASQGANTGELFF. The CDR3 DNA reads as TGCAGCGCCTCTCAGGGGGCGAACACCGGGGAGCTGTTTTTT.

This chain uses TRBV11-3 with TRBJ2-7; D is possibly TRBD1 (6 bases). CDR1 and CDR2 (germline): SGHNT, YENEEA. V dropped 2 bases and J dropped 2 bases, with 7 bases sitting between them. This CDR3 has 13 residues. The CDR3 here is CASSLKGAYEQYF. The CDR3 DNA follows: TGTGCCAGCAGCTTAAAGGGGGCCTACGAGCAGTACTTC.

This clone has more than one count but fewer than ten. This chain uses TRBV30 with TRBJ1-5; D remains unclear. This CDR3 region has 13 residues. Trimming stripped 0 bases from V and 5 bases from J, with 8 bases between. Germline V CDR1 and CDR2: GTSNPN, SVGIG (reference sequence). The CDR3 bases are TGTGCCTGGAGTGTGATCCCGGATCAGCCCCAGCATTTT. It yields the protein CAWSVIPDQPQHF.

The gene calls are TRBV9 and TRBJ1-3, with unresolved D. The CDR3 loop spans 15 amino acids. Germline CDR1 is SGDLS and CDR2 is YYNGEE. V lost 4 bases to trimming and J lost 0 bases, with 11 bases between them. DNA of the CDR3: TGTGCCAGCAGCTCCCGACTTATCTCTGGAAACACCATATATTTT. Translating it yields CASSSRLISGNTIYF.

The J gene is TRBJ1-5, the V gene TRBV7-2; D gene ambiguous. CDR3 length equals 15 residues. The germline gives CDR1 SGHTA, CDR2 FQGNSA. The V end was cut by 1 base, the J end by 0 bases, with 7 bases between. The CDR3 reads CASSLVGVSNQPQHF. The CDR3 region has the DNA TGTGCCAGCAGCTTAGTGGGAGTTAGCAATCAGCCCCAGCATTTT.

This clone was counted only a few times. The sample carries other DNA sequences with the same CDR3. This chain joins TRBV7-9 and TRBJ1-4; D may be TRBD1 (5 bases). The CDR3 loop spans 14 amino acids. CDR1 is SEHNR, CDR2 FQNEAQ, per germline (reference sequence). V was shortened by 3 bases and J by 8 bases, with 13 bases between the two germline ends. The DNA for the CDR3 is TGTGCCAGCAGCTTGCGGCAGGGAAACGAAAAACTGTTTTTT. This sequence encodes CASSLRQGNEKLFF.

The chain links TRBV19 to TRBJ2-3, with TRBD2 matching 8 bases. The V segment lost 7 bases and the J segment 2 bases; nucleotides outside the gene matches: 11. The CDR3 totals 16 residues. Germline loops: CDR1 LNHDA, CDR2 SQIVND (reference sequence). CDR3 DNA: TGTGCCAGTAAAGCCACAGCGGGAGTCATCACAGATACGCAGTATTTT. Translated, it gives CASKATAGVITDTQYF.